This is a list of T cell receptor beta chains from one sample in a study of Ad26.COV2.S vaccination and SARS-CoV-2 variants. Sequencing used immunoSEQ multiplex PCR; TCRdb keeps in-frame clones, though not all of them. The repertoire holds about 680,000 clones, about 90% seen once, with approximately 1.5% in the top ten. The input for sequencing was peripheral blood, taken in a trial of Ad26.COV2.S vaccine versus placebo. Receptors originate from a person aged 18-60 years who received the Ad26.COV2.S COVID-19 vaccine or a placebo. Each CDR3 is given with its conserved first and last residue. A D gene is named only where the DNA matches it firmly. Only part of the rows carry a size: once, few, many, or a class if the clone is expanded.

CDR3aa: CASSLAVSYNEQFF; CDR3nt: TGTGCCAGTAGCCTAGCGGTTTCTTACAATGAGCAGTTCTTC; d_gene: TRBD2; len: 14; v_gene: TRBV19; abundance: .; j_gene: TRBJ2-1
CDR3aa: CASSLNRGRGETQYF; CDR3nt: TGTGCCAGCAGCTTGAACAGGGGGAGGGGAGAGACCCAGTACTTC; d_gene: .; len: 15; v_gene: TRBV5-4; abundance: .; j_gene: TRBJ2-5
CDR3aa: CASRGTGGDEQFF; CDR3nt: TGTGCCAGCAGGGGGACAGGGGGCGATGAGCAGTTCTTC; d_gene: TRBD1; len: 13; v_gene: TRBV12-3/TRBV12-4; abundance: .; j_gene: TRBJ2-1
CDR3aa: CASRVSGGTYNEQFF; CDR3nt: TGTGCCAGCAGAGTTAGCGGGGGGACCTACAATGAGCAGTTCTTC; d_gene: TRBD2; len: 15; v_gene: TRBV27; abundance: .; j_gene: TRBJ2-1
CDR3aa: CATEGTGSYEQYF; CDR3nt: TGTGCCACCGAAGGGACAGGGTCCTACGAGCAGTACTTC; d_gene: TRBD1; len: 13; v_gene: TRBV7-9; abundance: .; j_gene: TRBJ2-7
CDR3aa: CASSLPGGNQPQHF; CDR3nt: TGTGCCAGTAGTCTACCCGGAGGCAATCAGCCCCAGCATTTT; d_gene: .; len: 14; v_gene: TRBV19; abundance: .; j_gene: TRBJ1-5
CDR3aa: CASSSPGLAGTSSYNEQFF; CDR3nt: TGCGCCAGCAGCTCACCGGGACTAGCGGGGACCAGCTCCTACAATGAGCAGTTCTTC; d_gene: TRBD2; len: 19; v_gene: TRBV5-1; abundance: .; j_gene: TRBJ2-1
CDR3aa: CASSPGTVPYEQYF; CDR3nt: TGTGCCAGCAGTCCCGGGACGGTCCCCTACGAGCAGTACTTC; d_gene: .; len: 14; v_gene: TRBV27; abundance: few; j_gene: TRBJ2-7
CDR3aa: CASSPPPRGPATNEKLFF; CDR3nt: TGTGCCAGCAGCCCCCCCCCGCGGGGCCCTGCAACTAATGAAAAACTGTTTTTT; d_gene: .; len: 18; v_gene: TRBV7-9; abundance: .; j_gene: TRBJ1-4
CDR3aa: CATKLAGGPTDTQYF; CDR3nt: TGTGCCACCAAACTAGCGGGGGGCCCCACAGATACGCAGTATTTT; d_gene: TRBD2; len: 15; v_gene: TRBV19; abundance: .; j_gene: TRBJ2-3
CDR3aa: CATSDPGTSGRNEQYF; CDR3nt: TGTGCCACCAGTGATCCCGGGACTAGCGGGAGAAACGAGCAGTACTTC; d_gene: TRBD2; len: 16; v_gene: TRBV24-1; abundance: .; j_gene: TRBJ2-7
CDR3aa: CASSPMNGETQYF; CDR3nt: TGTGCCAGCAGTCCCATGAACGGGGAGACCCAGTACTTC; d_gene: .; len: 13; v_gene: TRBV11-2; abundance: many; j_gene: TRBJ2-5
CDR3aa: CASSYTEGTRQPQHF; CDR3nt: TGTGCCAGCAGTTACACCGAGGGGACGCGTCAGCCCCAGCATTTT; d_gene: .; len: 15; v_gene: TRBV6-2/TRBV6-3; abundance: .; j_gene: TRBJ1-5
CDR3aa: CASSPSGSQYEQYF; CDR3nt: TGTGCCAGCTCACCTAGCGGGAGTCAGTACGAGCAGTACTTC; d_gene: TRBD2; len: 14; v_gene: TRBV18; abundance: .; j_gene: TRBJ2-7
CDR3aa: CASTPGQPRTGELFF; CDR3nt: TGTGCCAGCACCCCGGGACAGCCCCGCACCGGGGAGCTGTTTTTT; d_gene: TRBD1; len: 15; v_gene: TRBV27; abundance: .; j_gene: TRBJ2-2
CDR3aa: CSVAGGNRAFF; CDR3nt: TGCAGCGTCGCAGGGGGAAATAGGGCTTTCTTT; d_gene: TRBD1; len: 11; v_gene: TRBV29-1; abundance: few; j_gene: TRBJ1-1
CDR3aa: CATYRPPPFGYTF; CDR3nt: TGTGCCACCTATCGGCCGCCCCCGTTTGGCTACACCTTC; d_gene: .; len: 13; v_gene: TRBV12-3/TRBV12-4; abundance: .; j_gene: TRBJ1-2
CDR3aa: CASSQDFVGRANYGYTF; CDR3nt: TGTGCCAGCAGCCAAGATTTTGTGGGCAGGGCTAACTATGGCTACACCTTC; d_gene: .; len: 17; v_gene: TRBV3-1/TRBV3-2; abundance: .; j_gene: TRBJ1-2
CDR3aa: CASSILGGSESQYF; CDR3nt: TGTGCCAGTAGTATACTAGGAGGGAGTGAGAGTCAGTACTTC; d_gene: .; len: 14; v_gene: TRBV19; abundance: .; j_gene: TRBJ2-7
CDR3aa: CASSLVQGASYEQYF; CDR3nt: TGTGCCAGCAGCTTAGTACAGGGCGCATCCTACGAGCAGTACTTC; d_gene: .; len: 15; v_gene: TRBV7-2; abundance: .; j_gene: TRBJ2-7
CDR3aa: CASSYLKNTEAFF; CDR3nt: TGTGCCAGCAGTTACCTCAAGAACACTGAAGCTTTCTTT; d_gene: .; len: 13; v_gene: TRBV6-5; abundance: .; j_gene: TRBJ1-1
CDR3aa: CASSPDPGRVTVGAFF; CDR3nt: TGTGCCAGCTCACCCGACCCCGGAAGGGTCACTGTGGGGGCTTTCTTT; d_gene: .; len: 16; v_gene: TRBV18; abundance: .; j_gene: TRBJ1-1
CDR3aa: CASCSGSSYEQYF; CDR3nt: TGTGCCAGCTGTAGCGGGAGCTCCTACGAGCAGTACTTC; d_gene: TRBD2; len: 13; v_gene: TRBV28; abundance: .; j_gene: TRBJ2-7
CDR3aa: CASIQNGANTGELFF; CDR3nt: TGTGCCAGCATCCAAAACGGGGCAAACACCGGGGAGCTGTTTTTT; d_gene: .; len: 15; v_gene: TRBV6-5; abundance: once; j_gene: TRBJ2-2
CDR3aa: CASSPGTSYNEQFF; CDR3nt: TGTGCCAGCAGCCCCGGGACTAGCTACAATGAGCAGTTCTTC; d_gene: TRBD2; len: 14; v_gene: TRBV5-5; abundance: .; j_gene: TRBJ2-1
CDR3aa: CASSVEGGGGTDTQYF; CDR3nt: TGTGCCAGCAGTGTAGAAGGCGGGGGGGGCACAGATACGCAGTATTTT; d_gene: TRBD2; len: 16; v_gene: TRBV6-1; abundance: .; j_gene: TRBJ2-3
CDR3aa: CASVSGRGDTQYF; CDR3nt: TGCGCCAGCGTCTCAGGGCGGGGGGATACGCAGTATTTT; d_gene: TRBD2; len: 13; v_gene: TRBV10-2; abundance: once; j_gene: TRBJ2-3
CDR3aa: CASSFQGAGANVLTF; CDR3nt: TGTGCCAGCAGTTTTCAAGGGGCTGGGGCCAACGTCCTGACTTTC; d_gene: .; len: 15; v_gene: TRBV27; abundance: .; j_gene: TRBJ2-6
CDR3aa: CSARPNTEAFF; CDR3nt: TGCAGTGCTAGACCGAACACTGAAGCTTTCTTT; d_gene: .; len: 11; v_gene: TRBV20-1; abundance: .; j_gene: TRBJ1-1
CDR3aa: CAWSTSQGRNSF; CDR3nt: TGTGCCTGGAGTACCAGTCAGGGGAGAAACAGCTTT; d_gene: .; len: 12; v_gene: TRBV30; abundance: .; j_gene: TRBJ1-6
CDR3aa: CAWNGQGGEEQYF; CDR3nt: TGTGCCTGGAATGGGCAGGGGGGTGAAGAGCAGTACTTC; d_gene: .; len: 13; v_gene: TRBV30; abundance: .; j_gene: TRBJ2-7
CDR3aa: CAIGRDNSGNTIYF; CDR3nt: TGTGCCATCGGTCGGGACAACTCTGGAAACACCATATATTTT; d_gene: .; len: 14; v_gene: TRBV10-3; abundance: once; j_gene: TRBJ1-3
CDR3aa: CASSIVGTENEKLFF; CDR3nt: TGTGCCAGTAGTATAGTGGGGACAGAAAATGAAAAACTGTTTTTT; d_gene: TRBD1; len: 15; v_gene: TRBV19; abundance: .; j_gene: TRBJ1-4
CDR3aa: CAWMDHYGYTF; CDR3nt: TGTGCCTGGATGGATCACTATGGCTACACCTTC; d_gene: .; len: 11; v_gene: TRBV30; abundance: .; j_gene: TRBJ1-2
CDR3aa: CASSGWGRSSYEQYF; CDR3nt: TGCGCCAGCAGTGGATGGGGGAGGAGCTCCTACGAGCAGTACTTC; d_gene: .; len: 15; v_gene: TRBV10-2; abundance: .; j_gene: TRBJ2-7
CDR3aa: CASRRDRGNPEKLFF; CDR3nt: TGTGCCAGCAGACGCGACAGGGGCAATCCTGAAAAACTGTTTTTT; d_gene: TRBD1; len: 15; v_gene: TRBV6-5; abundance: .; j_gene: TRBJ1-4
CDR3aa: CASSRRDSNYGYTF; CDR3nt: TGTGCCAGCAGCCGCCGGGACAGCAACTATGGCTACACCTTC; d_gene: TRBD1; len: 14; v_gene: TRBV6-6; abundance: .; j_gene: TRBJ1-2
CDR3aa: CASSPGLNTEAFF; CDR3nt: TGTGCCAGCAGCCCAGGGTTGAACACTGAAGCTTTCTTT; d_gene: .; len: 13; v_gene: TRBV7-9; abundance: .; j_gene: TRBJ1-1
CDR3aa: CASSPRSSGGATSTDTQYF; CDR3nt: TGTGCCAGCTCACCCAGGTCTAGCGGCGGAGCCACTAGCACAGATACGCAGTATTTT; d_gene: TRBD2; len: 19; v_gene: TRBV18; abundance: .; j_gene: TRBJ2-3
CDR3aa: CASSYFQQGDRGYTF; CDR3nt: TGTGCCAGCAGTTACTTTCAACAGGGGGACCGGGGCTACACCTTC; d_gene: TRBD1; len: 15; v_gene: TRBV6-5; abundance: .; j_gene: TRBJ1-2
CDR3aa: CASSLSTTGYEQYF; CDR3nt: TGCGCCAGCAGCCTGAGTACAACGGGCTACGAGCAGTACTTC; d_gene: .; len: 14; v_gene: TRBV5-1; abundance: .; j_gene: TRBJ2-7
CDR3aa: CASRKPGLGHGELFF; CDR3nt: TGTGCCAGCAGGAAACCGGGACTAGGGCACGGGGAGCTGTTTTTT; d_gene: TRBD2; len: 15; v_gene: TRBV27; abundance: .; j_gene: TRBJ2-2
CDR3aa: CASAPPWERTNSPLHF; CDR3nt: TGTGCCAGCGCTCCCCCCTGGGAACGGACGAATTCACCCCTCCACTTT; d_gene: .; len: 16; v_gene: TRBV7-9; abundance: .; j_gene: TRBJ1-6
CDR3aa: CASVRTDTQYF; CDR3nt: TGTGCCAGCGTCCGCACAGATACGCAGTATTTT; d_gene: .; len: 11; v_gene: TRBV2; abundance: .; j_gene: TRBJ2-3
CDR3aa: CASSLEGSTQHF; CDR3nt: TGTGCCAGCAGCTTAGAGGGCAGTACCCAGCATTTT; d_gene: .; len: 12; v_gene: TRBV7-2; abundance: .; j_gene: TRBJ1-5
CDR3aa: CASSLGSQPQHF; CDR3nt: TGTGCCAGCAGTTTAGGTTCTCAGCCCCAGCATTTT; d_gene: .; len: 12; v_gene: TRBV12-3/TRBV12-4; abundance: .; j_gene: TRBJ1-5
CDR3aa: CASSLGTGSNQPQHF; CDR3nt: TGTGCCAGCAGCTTGGGGACAGGTAGCAATCAGCCCCAGCATTTT; d_gene: TRBD1; len: 15; v_gene: TRBV5-4; abundance: many; j_gene: TRBJ1-5
CDR3aa: CASSLAVSSRTDTQYF; CDR3nt: TGTGCCAGCAGCTTGGCCGTTTCGTCACGGACAGATACGCAGTATTTT; d_gene: .; len: 16; v_gene: TRBV5-8; abundance: .; j_gene: TRBJ2-3
CDR3aa: CASSAGQGAHSPLHF; CDR3nt: TGTGCCAGCAGCGCTGGACAGGGGGCTCATTCACCCCTCCACTTT; d_gene: TRBD1; len: 15; v_gene: TRBV7-3; abundance: .; j_gene: TRBJ1-6
CDR3aa: CSVVAGGNTEAFF; CDR3nt: TGCAGCGTTGTCGCGGGCGGGAACACTGAAGCTTTCTTT; d_gene: .; len: 13; v_gene: TRBV29-1; abundance: .; j_gene: TRBJ1-1
CDR3aa: CASSGRDGSYEQYF; CDR3nt: TGTGCCAGCAGCGGACGGGACGGCTCCTACGAGCAGTACTTC; d_gene: .; len: 14; v_gene: TRBV16; abundance: .; j_gene: TRBJ2-7
CDR3aa: CASSLRLAGAPQYF; CDR3nt: TGTGCCAGCAGCTTAAGGCTAGCGGGGGCACCTCAGTATTTT; d_gene: TRBD2; len: 14; v_gene: TRBV7-3; abundance: .; j_gene: TRBJ2-3
CDR3aa: CASSLAVRRDTQYF; CDR3nt: TGTGCCAGCAGCTTAGCTGTCCGCAGAGATACGCAGTATTTT; d_gene: .; len: 14; v_gene: TRBV7-2; abundance: once; j_gene: TRBJ2-3
CDR3aa: CASSIDQETEAFF; CDR3nt: TGTGCCAGTAGTATAGATCAGGAAACTGAAGCTTTCTTT; d_gene: .; len: 13; v_gene: TRBV19; abundance: .; j_gene: TRBJ1-1
CDR3aa: CASSGSQGVNTIYF; CDR3nt: TGTGCCAGCAGCGGGTCCCAGGGGGTGAACACCATATATTTT; d_gene: TRBD1; len: 14; v_gene: TRBV9; abundance: .; j_gene: TRBJ1-3
CDR3aa: CASSRLAGKGNEQYF; CDR3nt: TGTGCCAGCAGCAGACTAGCGGGAAAAGGCAACGAGCAGTACTTC; d_gene: TRBD2; len: 15; v_gene: TRBV5-4; abundance: few; j_gene: TRBJ2-7
CDR3aa: CASSLIVNTGELFF; CDR3nt: TGTGCCAGCAGTTTAATCGTAAACACCGGGGAGCTGTTTTTT; d_gene: .; len: 14; v_gene: TRBV27; abundance: .; j_gene: TRBJ2-2
CDR3aa: CASRPTGIGGYTF; CDR3nt: TGTGCCAGCAGGCCGACAGGGATCGGCGGCTACACCTTC; d_gene: TRBD1; len: 13; v_gene: TRBV5-6; abundance: .; j_gene: TRBJ1-2